This entry lists 28 T cell receptor beta chains sequenced from one sample in a study of Graves' ophthalmopathy and Graves' hyperthyroidism. Amplification of the TCR beta CDR3 regions used RNA transcripts (as template). The workflow started with a first-round RT-PCR run with HTBI primers and then moved on to a second-round multiplex PCR. TCRdb ran MiXCR on the multiplex PCR reads and lists one entry per CDR3 protein. This sample has a few hundred thousand distinct CDR3 sequences, with approximately 15% found just once. Sequenced material: peripheral blood. The receptors here all came from a woman aged 18-30 years with stable Graves' hyperthyroidism.

This clonotype came up many times. The chain joins TRBV2 to TRBJ1-1; D remains unclear. The CDR3 length is 11 residues. Germline CDR1 is SNHLY and CDR2 is FYNNEI. V lost 6 bases and J lost 11, with 13 bases in between. CDR3 in DNA: TGTGCCAGCAGGCACCGATCGGGGGCTTTCTTT. Translated: CASRHRSGAFF. The whole variable domain, filled in from reference TRBV2 and TRBJ1-1, reads EPEVTQTPSHQVTQMGQEVILRCVPISNHLYFYWYRQILGQKVEFLVSFYNNEISEKSEIFDDQFSVERPDGSNFTLKIRSTKLEDSAMYFCASRHRSGAFFGQGTRLTVV.

This clonotype was seen at least ten times. The chain links TRBV11-3 to TRBJ2-7; a possible D gene is TRBD2 (6 bases). The CDR3 contains 12 residues. Germline CDR1 and CDR2: SGHNT and YENEEA. Trimming took 3 bases from V and 7 from J, leaving 10 bases between them. The CDR3 bases are TGTGCCAGCAGCTTCCCCGGGACTGAGCAGTACTTC. It yields the protein CASSFPGTEQYF.

This clonotype has a count of ten or more. The rearrangement uses TRBV2 and TRBJ1-1; tentative D call: TRBD1 (6 bases). From germline, CDR1 is SNHLY and CDR2 FYNNEI. Deletions cut 8 bases from V and 3 bases from J, with 13 bases between. The CDR3 covers 13 residues. CDR3 in DNA: TGTGCCAGCGTCAAGGGGGTACACACTGAAGCTTTCTTT. Its protein is CASVKGVHTEAFF.

This clonotype has a count of ten or more. V gene TRBV11-1 combines with J gene TRBJ2-5; 11 nucleotides agree with TRBD2. The germline CDR1 and CDR2 sequences are SGHAT and FQDESV (reference sequence). The CDR3 spans 15 residues. Trimming took 8 bases from V and 6 from J; bases not matched to a gene: 11. CDR3 loop: CASGLSGGAVKTQYF. The CDR3 nucleotides are TGTGCCAGCGGACTTAGCGGGGGGGCTGTGAAGACCCAGTACTTC.

J is TRBJ2-5 and V is TRBV6-1; 11 nucleotides match TRBD2. V shed 10 bases, J shed 1 base, and the junction held 5 bases outside the gene matches. Germline CDR1 MNHNS, CDR2 SASEGT. The CDR3 has 14 residues. This chain's CDR3 is CATVGTSGQETQYF. The CDR3 nucleotides are TGTGCCACCGTAGGGACTAGCGGCCAAGAGACCCAGTACTTC.

This clonotype was recorded many times. The rearrangement uses TRBV20-1 and TRBJ1-1; TRBD1 matches at 7 bases. This CDR3 spans 13 amino acids. V trimming: 3 bases; J trimming: 1 base; junction bases outside the gene matches: 2. Germline V gene data show CDR1 as DFQATT and CDR2 as SNEGSKA (reference sequence). The CDR3 protein is CSASHRGNTEAFF. In DNA form, the CDR3 reads TGCAGTGCTAGTCACAGGGGGAACACTGAAGCTTTCTTT.

This clonotype showed up many times. The chain carries TRBV7-9 and TRBJ1-1; tentative D call: TRBD1 (6 bases). Per germline, CDR1 SEHNR and CDR2 FQNEAQ (reference sequence). The CDR3 covers 15 residues. The V end lost 5 bases, the J end lost 1 base, and 14 bases lay between the germline ends. In nucleotides, the CDR3 is TGTGCCAGCAGCCCCCCGGGACACTCGAACACTGAAGCTTTCTTT. Translation gives CASSPPGHSNTEAFF. The variable domain in full, with the rest retrieved from reference TRBV7-9 and TRBJ1-1, is DTGVSQNPRHKITKRGQNVTFRCDPISEHNRLYWYRQTLGQGPEFLTYFQNEAQLEKSRLLSDRFSAERPKGSFSTLEIQRTEQGDSAMYLCASSPPGHSNTEAFFGQGTRLTVV.

This clonotype has at least ten counts. The V call is TRBV6-2 or TRBV6-3, the J call TRBJ1-2, with D uncertain. Germline V gene data show CDR1 as MNHEY and CDR2 as SVGEGT. There are 14 residues in the CDR3. V lost 2 bases to trimming and J lost 5 bases, with 12 bases between them. CDR3 sequence: CASSYPGRSYGYTF. CDR3 sequence (DNA): TGTGCCAGCAGTTACCCCGGACGAAGTTATGGCTACACCTTC.

J is TRBJ1-2 and V is TRBV9; TRBD1 is a possible D gene (6 bases). Germline-derived CDR1 and CDR2 are SGDLS and YYNGEE. CDR3 length: 17 amino acids. Trimming removed 3 bases from V and 4 bases from J, with 22 bases in between. CDR3 DNA: TGTGCCAGCAGCGGACACAGACCCAAAGGGGGGGGCTATGGCTACACCTTC. This translates into CASSGHRPKGGGYGYTF.

This clonotype has at least ten counts. The rearrangement links TRBV27 to TRBJ1-6; D uncertain. Germline values: CDR1 MNHEY, CDR2 SMNVEV (reference sequence). V gave up 1 base and J gave up 8 bases, with 18 bases separating them. This CDR3 is 17 amino acids long. CDR3 nucleotides: TGTGCCAGCAGTTTATACCCCTTGGGTGGGGTTGATTCACCCCTCCACTTT. Translating gives CASSLYPLGGVDSPLHF.

This clonotype was counted between two and nine times. A much larger clone sits a single nucleotide away, making a read error possible. The V and J genes are TRBV20-1 and TRBJ2-5; D assignment may be TRBD1 or TRBD2 (5 bases each). CDR1 and CDR2 (germline): DFQATT, SNEGSKA (reference sequence). CDR3 length equals 14 residues. The CDR3 loop is CSARGQGLEETKYF. DNA for the CDR3: TGCAGTGCTAGGGGTCAGGGTTTGGAGGAGACCAAGTACTTC.

V is TRBV12-5 and J is TRBJ2-5, with D tentatively TRBD1 (6 bases). The CDR3 is 15 amino acids. Germline V gene sequence: CDR1 LGHNT, CDR2 FRNRAP. Trimming stripped 4 bases from V and 7 bases from J, with 19 bases between. CDR3: CASGSDRSGVRTQYF. The CDR3 region has the DNA TGTGCTAGTGGTTCAGACAGGTCCGGTGTGAGGACCCAGTACTTC.

In its sample, this clonotype was seen many times. The rearrangement uses TRBV6-5 and TRBJ2-5; D uncertain. Between the trimmed V and J ends, which lost 0 bases and 5 bases, there was a span of 10 bases. The germline gives CDR1 MNHEY, CDR2 SVGAGI. This CDR3 spans 14 amino acids. The CDR3 DNA sequence: TGTGCCAGCAGTTACTCGATGGTTCAGGAGACCCAGTACTTC. Translation: CASSYSMVQETQYF.

This clonotype showed up many times. This rearrangement joins TRBV11-1 to TRBJ2-6, with no clear D. Trimming pared 6 bases from V and 0 bases from J, leaving 12 bases between. Germline CDR1 SGHAT, CDR2 FQDESV (reference sequence). This CDR3 is 16 amino acids long. The CDR3 DNA follows: TGTGCCAGCAGGCAAATTCAGAGCTCTGGGGCCAACGTCCTGACTTTC. Translation gives CASRQIQSSGANVLTF.

This sequence joins TRBV30 and TRBJ1-2; TRBD1 matches 7 bases. The CDR3 totals 11 residues. The V and J ends lost 8 bases and 5 bases, in that order; junction bases with no gene match: 5. The germline V gene has CDR1 GTSNPN and CDR2 SVGIG (reference sequence). As DNA, the CDR3 is TGTGCCGCAAACAGGGGTTATGGCTACACCTTC. Translation: CAANRGYGYTF.

The V and J genes are TRBV6-5 and TRBJ2-5; 15 bases line up with TRBD2. In germline, CDR1 is MNHEY, CDR2 SVGAGI. With V trimmed by 5 bases and J by 5 bases, 12 bases remained unmatched. The CDR3 loop spans 18 amino acids. The CDR3 reads CASSHGLAGGPFQETQYF. In DNA, the CDR3 is TGTGCCAGCAGTCATGGACTAGCGGGGGGGCCTTTCCAGGAGACCCAGTACTTC.

This clonotype showed up many times. The chain employs TRBV7-2 and TRBJ1-3; a possible D gene is TRBD1 (6 bases). Germline V CDR1 and CDR2: SGHTA, FQGNSA. This CDR3 spans 14 amino acids. The V and J ends lost 4 bases and 0 bases respectively, with 7 bases between them. The CDR3 region has the DNA TGTGCCAGCAGCTCGGACAGCTCTGGAAACACCATATATTTT. The encoded protein is CASSSDSSGNTIYF. Full variable domain (rest looked up from reference TRBV7-2 and TRBJ1-3): GAGVSQSPSNKVTEKGKDVELRCDPISGHTALYWYRQSLGQGLEFLIYFQGNSAPDKSGLPSDRFSAERTGGSVSTLTIQRTQQEDSAVYLCASSSDSSGNTIYFGEGSWLTVV.

This clonotype was found many times. The gene calls are TRBV19 and TRBJ1-6; TRBD1 might be the D (5 bases). CDR1 is LNHDA, CDR2 SQIVND, per germline (reference sequence). The CDR3 spans 15 residues. V dropped 7 bases and J dropped 7 bases, with 17 bases sitting between them. Here the CDR3 reads CASTIGGGRNSPLHF. The CDR3 region has the DNA TGTGCCAGTACCATAGGTGGGGGAAGAAATTCACCCCTCCACTTT.

The table lists this clonotype with a few counts. This chain uses TRBV7-9 with TRBJ1-2, with TRBD1 matching 10 bases. CDR3 length: 15 residues. Trimming took 2 bases from V and 1 from J; bases not matched to a gene: 1. Per the germline V gene, CDR1 is SEHNR and CDR2 is FQNEAQ (reference sequence). CDR3 nucleotides: TGTGCCAGCAGCTTACGGGACAGGGGTAACTATGGCTACACCTTC. The encoded protein is CASSLRDRGNYGYTF.

The chain employs TRBV12-3 or TRBV12-4 and TRBJ1-1, with 8 bases aligning to TRBD1. V trimming: 7 bases; J trimming: 4 bases; junction bases outside the gene matches: 5. This CDR3 has 13 amino acids. Here the CDR3 reads CASTMTGATEAFF. For the CDR3, the DNA is TGTGCCAGCACCATGACAGGGGCCACTGAAGCTTTCTTT.

This clonotype was recorded at least ten times. V gene TRBV28 combines with J gene TRBJ2-4; D ambiguous. V was clipped by 2 bases and J by 0 bases, with 5 bases between them. CDR1 and CDR2 from the germline V gene are MDHEN and SYDVKM. This CDR3 region has 14 residues. The CDR3 region is CASSLSLAKNIQYF. The CDR3 nucleotides read TGTGCCAGCAGTTTAAGTCTAGCCAAAAACATTCAGTACTTC.

This clonotype was detected only a few times. The chain joins TRBV4-1 to TRBJ1-2; D remains unclear. This CDR3 has 15 residues. CDR1 and CDR2 (germline): MGHRA, YSYEKL. V gave up 1 base and J gave up 2 bases, with 11 bases separating them. CDR3 coding DNA: TGCGCCAGCAGCCAAGTGGGGAGGCAGAACTATGGCTACACCTTC. This translates into CASSQVGRQNYGYTF.

Of note for this clonotype: Just one base apart from a much larger clone, this may be a read error. The J gene is TRBJ1-1, the V gene TRBV20-1; 7 nucleotides align to TRBD1. The germline gives CDR1 DFQATT, CDR2 SNEGSKA (reference sequence). CDR3 size: 14 residues. The CDR3 here is CGARRDSLNTEAFF. In nucleotides, the CDR3 is TGCGGTGCTAGGCGGGACAGCTTAAACACTGAAGCTTTCTTT.

This clonotype was counted ten times or more. The rearrangement uses TRBV6-1 and TRBJ1-2; D unresolved. CDR1 is MNHNS, CDR2 SASEGT, per germline. V was pared by 2 bases and J by 4 bases, with 8 bases between. The CDR3 runs to 13 residues. In nucleotides, the CDR3 is TGTGCCAGCAGTGAAACGGCGGTCTATGGCTACACCTTC. Amino acids: CASSETAVYGYTF.

Note on this clonotype: It is likely a read error, because the conserved phenylalanine at the end of the CDR3 is missing. It is unclear where the CDR3 begins or ends on the DNA, so no DNA is shown, and the CDR3 is as TCRdb lists it. This rearrangement joins TRBV20-1 to TRBJ1-1; the table's D call, TRBD1, has no DNA check behind it. Germline CDR1 is DFQATT and CDR2 is SNEGSKA (reference sequence). The CDR3 has 14 amino acids, counting both end residues. CDR3 amino acids: CSAESRGLNTEAWV.

This clonotype was detected many times. This sequence joins TRBV28 and TRBJ2-7; D perhaps matches TRBD1 (6 bases). V was shortened by 10 bases and J by 3 bases, with 13 bases between the two germline ends. Germline loops: CDR1 MDHEN, CDR2 SYDVKM. The CDR3 covers 12 residues. The CDR3 here is CATKDSIYEQYF. CDR3 in DNA: TGTGCCACCAAGGACAGCATCTACGAGCAGTACTTC.

This clonotype has ten or more counts. This sequence joins TRBV6-5 and TRBJ1-1; no reliable D call. Germline V CDR1 and CDR2: MNHEY, SVGAGI. This CDR3 contains 11 residues. Trimming cost V 4 bases and J 10 bases, with 10 bases left between them. CDR3 coding DNA: TGTGCCAGCAGTTCGGCGGGGAGAGCTTTCTTT. Protein product: CASSSAGRAFF.

The genes are TRBV6-1 and TRBJ1-4; TRBD1 matches 7 bases. The ends lost 2 bases at V and 10 bases at J; junction bases unmatched: 4. Germline V gene sequence: CDR1 MNHNS, CDR2 SASEGT. The CDR3 is 13 amino acids. The CDR3 is CASSEPQGVKLFF. CDR3 bases: TGTGCCAGCAGTGAACCCCAGGGGGTAAAACTGTTTTTT.